The present TCR beta chain was sequenced within a study of T cells in Graves' hyperthyroidism and ophthalmopathy. Study at large: Once the initial diagnosis was made, peripheral blood was obtained before any treatment.

Overall study results and limits: In simple terms, a model built on 13 V-J features told ophthalmopathy apart from stable hyperthyroidism.

Based on clinical symptoms, serum thyroxine and TRAb, thyroid ultrasound and orbital computed tomography, diagnoses were reached. TCR beta CDR3 regions were amplified from RNA transcripts. A first-round RT-PCR of the TCR CDR3 used the HTBI primer set. TCRdb ran MiXCR on the multiplex PCR reads and lists one entry per CDR3 protein. The sample has about 610,000 distinct CDR3 sequences, 14% to 15% seen once. This clonotype was seen at least ten times. Its antigen is unidentified. The clonotype comes from a woman aged 40 to 50 with Graves' ophthalmopathy. Sequenced: blood.

In DNA, the CDR3 is TGCAGTGCTCGGGGGATCTCGGGCTCCTACGAGCAGTACTTC. It translates to CSARGISGSYEQYF. The chain uses TRBV20-1 and TRBJ2-7, with D maybe TRBD2 (6 bases). This CDR3 is built from 14 residues. Trimming cost V 5 bases and J 0 bases, with 14 bases left between them. Looked up from germline, CDR1 is DFQATT and CDR2 is SNEGSKA (reference sequence).